This TCR beta chain stems from a study of beta chain features in type 1 diabetes. Study information: Patient and healthy donor groups were alike in age, gender and cell yields.

Concerning this clone itself: The antigen remains unidentified.

V gave up 4 bases and J gave up 3 bases; unmatched junction bases: 10. This CDR3 spans 17 amino acids. Per the germline V gene, CDR1 is MDHEN and CDR2 is SYDVKM. Each of the sorted populations had a purity greater than 98%. Study-level findings and limits: The naive, central memory and Treg TCRB repertoires of patients appeared to be more similar to one another than those of healthy donors. Patients with Type 1 diabetes showed moderately but significantly shorter TCRB CDR3s in all four CD4+ subsets.

Reverse transcribing all isolated RNA meant expressed TCRB transcripts were sequenced. TCRdb's copy holds only in-frame clones and misses some; the assay was immunoSEQ multiplex PCR. Among 250,000 to 350,000 clones listed, 11% were seen once. The source of this sequence is a woman in her 30s in good health. The V and J genes are TRBV28 and TRBJ1-5; 9 nucleotides line up with TRBD1. The sequencing sample was made of naive CD4+ T cells from blood. This CDR3 reads CASSSRGTGIPNQPQHF. The CDR3 DNA reads TGTGCCAGCAGTTCCCGAGGGACAGGGATCCCCAATCAGCCCCAGCATTTT.